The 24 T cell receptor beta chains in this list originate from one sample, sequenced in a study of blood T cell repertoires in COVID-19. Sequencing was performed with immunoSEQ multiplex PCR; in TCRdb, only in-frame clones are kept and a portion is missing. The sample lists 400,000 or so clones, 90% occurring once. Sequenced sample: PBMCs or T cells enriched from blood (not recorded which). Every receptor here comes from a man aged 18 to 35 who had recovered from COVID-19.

In nucleotides, the CDR3 is TGTGCCAGCAGCTTAGCACTAGCGGGGGGCTACAATGAGCAGTTCTTC. Its protein is CASSLALAGGYNEQFF. This sequence joins TRBV7-6 and TRBJ2-1, with 12 bases aligning to TRBD2. The V gene's germline CDR1 is SGHVS and CDR2 FNYEAQ. This CDR3 contains 16 residues. Trimming at V came to 0 bases and at J to 3 bases, leaving 0 bases not matched to a gene.

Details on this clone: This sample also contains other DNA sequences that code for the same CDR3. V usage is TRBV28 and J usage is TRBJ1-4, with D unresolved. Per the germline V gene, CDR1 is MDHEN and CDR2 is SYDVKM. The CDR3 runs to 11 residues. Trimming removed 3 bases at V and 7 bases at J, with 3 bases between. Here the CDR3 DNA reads TGTGCCAGCAGTTTTCGTGAAAAACTGTTTTTT. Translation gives CASSFREKLFF.

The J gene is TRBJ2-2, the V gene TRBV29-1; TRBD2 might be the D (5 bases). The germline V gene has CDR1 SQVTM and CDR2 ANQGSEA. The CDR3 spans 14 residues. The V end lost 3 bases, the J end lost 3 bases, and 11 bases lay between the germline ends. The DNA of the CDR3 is TGCAGCGTTGATCGAGCGGACGACACCGGGGAGCTGTTTTTT. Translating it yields CSVDRADDTGELFF.

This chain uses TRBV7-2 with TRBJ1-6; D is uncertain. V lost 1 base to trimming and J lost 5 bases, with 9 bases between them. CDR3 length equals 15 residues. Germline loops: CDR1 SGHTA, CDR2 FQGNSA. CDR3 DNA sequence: TGTGCCAGCAGCTTAGTAACCGGGAATAATTCACCCCTCCACTTT. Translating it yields CASSLVTGNNSPLHF.

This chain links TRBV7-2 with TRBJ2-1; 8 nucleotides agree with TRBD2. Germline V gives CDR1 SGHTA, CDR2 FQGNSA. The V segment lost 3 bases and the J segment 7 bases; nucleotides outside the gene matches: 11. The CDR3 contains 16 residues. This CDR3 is CASSFAGGLVRNEQFF. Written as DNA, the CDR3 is TGTGCCAGCAGCTTCGCGGGGGGACTAGTCCGTAATGAGCAGTTCTTC. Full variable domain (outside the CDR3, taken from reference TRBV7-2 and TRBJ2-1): GAGVSQSPSNKVTEKGKDVELRCDPISGHTALYWYRQSLGQGLEFLIYFQGNSAPDKSGLPSDRFSAERTGGSVSTLTIQRTQQEDSAVYLCASSFAGGLVRNEQFFGPGTRLTVL.

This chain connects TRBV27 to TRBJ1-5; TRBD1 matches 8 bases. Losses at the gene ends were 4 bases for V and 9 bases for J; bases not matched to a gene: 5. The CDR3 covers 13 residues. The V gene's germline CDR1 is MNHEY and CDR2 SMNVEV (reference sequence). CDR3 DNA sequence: TGTGCCAGCAGTTGGGACAGGACAGCGCCCCAGCATTTT. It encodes CASSWDRTAPQHF.

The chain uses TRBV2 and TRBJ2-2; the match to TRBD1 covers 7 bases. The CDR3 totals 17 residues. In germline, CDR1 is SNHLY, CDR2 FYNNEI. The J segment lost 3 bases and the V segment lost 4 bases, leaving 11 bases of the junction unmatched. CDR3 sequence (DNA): TGTGCCAGCAGTGTACCATTAACAGGGGAGTACACCGGGGAGCTGTTTTTT. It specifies CASSVPLTGEYTGELFF.

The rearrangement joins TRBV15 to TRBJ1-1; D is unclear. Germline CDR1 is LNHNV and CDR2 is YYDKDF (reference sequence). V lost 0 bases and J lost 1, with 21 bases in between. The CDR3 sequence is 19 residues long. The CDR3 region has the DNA TGTGCCACCAGCAGAGATCTTGTCCGCATCCCTGGAGGGAACACTGAAGCTTTCTTT. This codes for CATSRDLVRIPGGNTEAFF. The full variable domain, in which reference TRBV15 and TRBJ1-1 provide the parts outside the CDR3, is DAMVIQNPRYQVTQFGKPVTLSCSQTLNHNVMYWYQQKSSQAPKLLFHYYDKDFNNEADTPDNFQSRRPNTSFCFLDIRSPGLGDTAMYLCATSRDLVRIPGGNTEAFFGQGTRLTVV.

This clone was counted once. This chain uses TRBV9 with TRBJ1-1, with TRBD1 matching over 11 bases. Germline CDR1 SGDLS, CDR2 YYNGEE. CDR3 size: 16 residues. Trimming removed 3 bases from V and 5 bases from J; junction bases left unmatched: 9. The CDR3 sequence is CASSDAPGQGATEAFF. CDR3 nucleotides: TGTGCCAGCAGCGATGCCCCCGGACAGGGGGCAACTGAAGCTTTCTTT.

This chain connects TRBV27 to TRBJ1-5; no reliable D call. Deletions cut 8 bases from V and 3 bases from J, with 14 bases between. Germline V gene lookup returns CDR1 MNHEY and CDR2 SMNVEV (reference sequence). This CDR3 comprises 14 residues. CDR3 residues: CASGGRSDNQPQHF. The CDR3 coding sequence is TGTGCCAGCGGTGGCAGAAGTGACAATCAGCCCCAGCATTTT.

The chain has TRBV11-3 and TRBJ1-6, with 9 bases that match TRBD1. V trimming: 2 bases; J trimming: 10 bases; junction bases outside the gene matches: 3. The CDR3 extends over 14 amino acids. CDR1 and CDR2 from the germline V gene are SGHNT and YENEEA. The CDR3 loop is CASSLITGGSPLHF. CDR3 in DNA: TGTGCCAGCAGCTTAATCACAGGGGGCTCACCCCTCCACTTT.

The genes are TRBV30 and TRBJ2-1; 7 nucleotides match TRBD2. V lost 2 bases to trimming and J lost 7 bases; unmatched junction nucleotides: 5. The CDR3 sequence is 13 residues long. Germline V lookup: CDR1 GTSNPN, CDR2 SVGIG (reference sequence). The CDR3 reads CAWSRDYQNEQFF. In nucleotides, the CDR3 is TGTGCCTGGAGTCGGGACTACCAGAATGAGCAGTTCTTC. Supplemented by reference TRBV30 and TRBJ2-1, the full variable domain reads SQTIHQWPATLVQPVGSPLSLECTVEGTSNPNLYWYRQAAGRGLQLLFYSVGIGQISSEVPQNLSASRPQDRQFILSSKKLLLSDSGFYLCAWSRDYQNEQFFGPGTRLTVL.

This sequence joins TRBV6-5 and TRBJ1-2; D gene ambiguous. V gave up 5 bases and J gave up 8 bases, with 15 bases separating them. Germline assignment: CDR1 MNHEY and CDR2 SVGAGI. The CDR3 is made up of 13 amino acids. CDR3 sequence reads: CASSHRTVYGYTF. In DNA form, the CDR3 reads TGTGCCAGCAGTCATAGGACTGTTTACGGCTACACCTTC.

The CDR3 sequence: CASSSRDRDTQYF. CDR3 coding DNA: TGTGCCAGCAGCTCCAGGGACAGGGATACGCAGTATTTT. The chain uses TRBV7-2 and TRBJ2-3, with 8 nucleotides matching TRBD1. Trimming took 4 bases from V and 6 from J; bases not matched to a gene: 3. Germline assignment: CDR1 SGHTA and CDR2 FQGNSA. This CDR3 spans 13 amino acids.

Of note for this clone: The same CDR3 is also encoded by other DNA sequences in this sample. CDR3 DNA sequence: TGTGCCAGCAGCGCAGGGCTCTCTGGAAACACCATATATTTT. This codes for CASSAGLSGNTIYF. The chain recombines TRBV7-9 with TRBJ1-3; the D gene is possibly TRBD1 (5 bases). CDR1 SEHNR and CDR2 FQNEAQ come from the germline V gene (reference sequence). The V and J ends lost 5 bases and 0 bases respectively, with 8 bases between them. The CDR3 contains 14 residues.

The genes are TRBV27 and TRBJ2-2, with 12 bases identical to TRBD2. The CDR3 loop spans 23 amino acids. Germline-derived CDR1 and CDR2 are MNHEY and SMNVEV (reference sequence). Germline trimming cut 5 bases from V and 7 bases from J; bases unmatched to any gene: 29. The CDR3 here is CASSLGVLARRLAGAPRSGELFF. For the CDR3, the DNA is TGTGCCAGCAGTCTCGGCGTTTTAGCTCGGAGACTAGCGGGAGCCCCTAGGAGCGGGGAGCTGTTTTTT.

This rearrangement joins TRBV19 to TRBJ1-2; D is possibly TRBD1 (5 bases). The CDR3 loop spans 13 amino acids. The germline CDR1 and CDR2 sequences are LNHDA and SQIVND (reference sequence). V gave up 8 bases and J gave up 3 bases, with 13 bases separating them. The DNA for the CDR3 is TGTGCCAGTTGGGGCAGGTCCGACTATGGCTACACCTTC. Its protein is CASWGRSDYGYTF.

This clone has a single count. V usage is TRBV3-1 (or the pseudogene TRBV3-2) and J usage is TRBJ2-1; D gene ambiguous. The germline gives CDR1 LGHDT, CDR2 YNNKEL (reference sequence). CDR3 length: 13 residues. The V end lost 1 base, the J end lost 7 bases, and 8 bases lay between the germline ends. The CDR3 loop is CASSQVSRNEQFF. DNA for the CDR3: TGTGCCAGCAGCCAAGTCTCGCGGAATGAGCAGTTCTTC.

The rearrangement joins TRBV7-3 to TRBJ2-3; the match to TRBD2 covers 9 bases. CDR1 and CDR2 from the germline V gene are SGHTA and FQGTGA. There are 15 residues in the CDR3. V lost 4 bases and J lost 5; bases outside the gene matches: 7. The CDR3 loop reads CASSSGSGRQDTQYF. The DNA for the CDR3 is TGTGCCAGCAGCTCGGGTAGCGGGAGACAAGATACGCAGTATTTT.

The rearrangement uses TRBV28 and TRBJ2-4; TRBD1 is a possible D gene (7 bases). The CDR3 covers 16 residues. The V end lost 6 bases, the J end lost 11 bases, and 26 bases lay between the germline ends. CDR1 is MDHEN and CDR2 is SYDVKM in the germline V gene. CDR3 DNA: TGTGCCAGCAGCCCTTCCGGCAGGGGGACTCTGGCAGTTCAGTACTTC. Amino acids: CASSPSGRGTLAVQYF. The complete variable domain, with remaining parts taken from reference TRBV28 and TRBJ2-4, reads DVKVTQSSRYLVKRTGEKVFLECVQDMDHENMFWYRQDPGLGLRLIYFSYDVKMKEKGDIPEGYSVSREKKERFSLILESASTNQTSMYLCASSPSGRGTLAVQYFGAGTRLSVL.

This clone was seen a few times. CDR3 DNA: TGTGCCAGCAGCTCGGGACTAGCGGGACCGTACGAGCAGTACTTC. Its translation is CASSSGLAGPYEQYF. This rearrangement joins TRBV3-1 (or the pseudogene TRBV3-2) to TRBJ2-7, with 13 nucleotides matching TRBD2. The germline gives CDR1 LGHDT, CDR2 YNNKEL (reference sequence). Trimming cost V 5 bases and J 4 bases; bases outside gene matches: 5. The CDR3 is made up of 15 amino acids.

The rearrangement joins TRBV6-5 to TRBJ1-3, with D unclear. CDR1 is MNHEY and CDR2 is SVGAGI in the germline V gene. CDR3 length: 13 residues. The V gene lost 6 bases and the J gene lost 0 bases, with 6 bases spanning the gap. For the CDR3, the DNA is TGTGCCAGCAGATTGAGCTCTGGAAACACCATATATTTT. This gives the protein CASRLSSGNTIYF.

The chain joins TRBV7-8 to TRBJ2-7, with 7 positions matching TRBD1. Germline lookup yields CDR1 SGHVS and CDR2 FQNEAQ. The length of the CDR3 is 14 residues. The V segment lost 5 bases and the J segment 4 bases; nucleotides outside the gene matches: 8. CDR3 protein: CASSGRDSGYEQYF. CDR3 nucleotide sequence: TGTGCCAGCAGCGGCCGGGACAGTGGGTACGAGCAGTACTTC. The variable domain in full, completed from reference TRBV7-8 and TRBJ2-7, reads GAGVSQSPRYKVAKRGQDVALRCDPISGHVSLFWYQQALGQGPEFLTYFQNEAQLDKSGLPSDRFFAERPEGSVSTLKIQRTQQEDSAVYLCASSGRDSGYEQYFGPGTRLTVT.

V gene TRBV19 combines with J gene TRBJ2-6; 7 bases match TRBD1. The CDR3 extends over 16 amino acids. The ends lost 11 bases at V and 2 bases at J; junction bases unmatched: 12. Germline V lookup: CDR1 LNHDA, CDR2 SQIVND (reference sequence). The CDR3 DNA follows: TGTGCCGCCTCCTCGGGACAGCATACTGGGGCCAACGTCCTGACTTTC. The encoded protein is CAASSGQHTGANVLTF. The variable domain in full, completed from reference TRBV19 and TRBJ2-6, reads DGGITQSPKYLFRKEGQNVTLSCEQNLNHDAMYWYRQDPGQGLRLIYYSQIVNDFQKGDIAEGYSVSREKKESFPLTVTSAQKNPTAFYLCAASSGQHTGANVLTFGAGSRLTVL.